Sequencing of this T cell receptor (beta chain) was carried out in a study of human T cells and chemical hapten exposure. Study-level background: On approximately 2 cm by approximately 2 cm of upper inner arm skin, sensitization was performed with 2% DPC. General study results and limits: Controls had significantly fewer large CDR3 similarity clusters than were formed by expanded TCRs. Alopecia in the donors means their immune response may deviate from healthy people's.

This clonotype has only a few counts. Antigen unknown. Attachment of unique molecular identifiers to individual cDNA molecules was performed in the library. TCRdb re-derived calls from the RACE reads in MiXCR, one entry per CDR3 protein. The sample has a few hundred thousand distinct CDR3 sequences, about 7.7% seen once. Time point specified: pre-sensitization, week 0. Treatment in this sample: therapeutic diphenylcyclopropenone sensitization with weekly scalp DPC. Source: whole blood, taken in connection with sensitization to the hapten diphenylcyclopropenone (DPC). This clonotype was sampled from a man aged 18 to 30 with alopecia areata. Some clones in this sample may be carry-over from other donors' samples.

CDR3 in DNA: TGTGCCAGCAGCCCAAGGACCCCAGGGGATGGCTACACCTTC. Protein product: CASSPRTPGDGYTF. This chain joins TRBV3-1 and TRBJ1-2; possible D gene TRBD1, 6 bases. In germline, CDR1 is LGHDT, CDR2 YNNKEL (reference sequence). CDR3 length: 14 amino acids. The ends were cut back, 4 bases at V and 6 bases at J, with 15 bases in the middle.